This T cell receptor beta chain appears in the sequencing data of a study of shared clonotypes between healthy human individuals. Study-level information: CD4 naive and CD4 memory each took three plates per donor, while CD8 naive took two and CD8 memory one. Overall study results and limits: Relative to clonotypes present in all four donors, those not shared had lower generation probabilities.

Generated by immunoSEQ multiplex PCR, the TCRdb table keeps only in-frame clones and is missing some. The sample includes approximately 720,000 clones, roughly nine tenths of them seen just once. The length of the CDR3 is 15 residues. J was trimmed by 4 bases and V by 0 bases; bases with no gene match: 3. CDR1 and CDR2 (germline): SGHRS, YFSETQ. CD45RO-negative, CCR7-positively selected cells formed the naive CD8 fraction, excluding terminally differentiated effector memory CD45RA+ cells. On this clone: The antigen remains undetermined. This same CDR3 is encoded by further DNA sequences in the sample.

Sequenced input: naive CD8+ T cells sorted from blood. The source is a man between 25 and 39 years old in good health. The rearrangement uses TRBV5-1 and TRBJ2-1, with 8 bases matching TRBD2. The CDR3 DNA sequence: TGCGCCAGCAGCTTGGCAGCGGGAGTATACAATGAGCAGTTCTTC. This codes for CASSLAAGVYNEQFF.